This is a list of T cell receptor beta chains from one sample in a study of cytomegalovirus exposure and HLA in healthy donors. Some clones are missing from TCRdb's copy, which holds only in-frame ones; the method was immunoSEQ multiplex PCR. The sample shows 150,000 to 200,000 clones, around 80% of them seen only once. The sample consisted of PBMCs. The receptors derive from a young man in good health and CMV-seropositive. Each CDR3 is given with its conserved first and last residue.

v_gene: TRBV6-5
j_gene: TRBJ1-1
len: 16
CDR3aa: CASSYLPTGGGTEAFF

v_gene: TRBV2
j_gene: TRBJ1-1
len: 13
CDR3aa: CASIDSLNTEAFF

v_gene: TRBV4-1
j_gene: TRBJ2-7
len: 13
CDR3aa: CASSQGASYEQYF

v_gene: TRBV19
j_gene: TRBJ2-1
len: 17
CDR3aa: CASSAGGKDWAHNEQFF

v_gene: TRBV7-3
j_gene: TRBJ1-1
len: 13
CDR3aa: CASSREGNTEAFF

v_gene: TRBV6-1
j_gene: TRBJ1-5
len: 16
CDR3aa: CASSEAGLGRREPQHF

v_gene: TRBV28
j_gene: TRBJ2-1
len: 16
CDR3aa: CASSARLEAPYNEQFF

v_gene: TRBV14
j_gene: TRBJ2-1
len: 14
CDR3aa: CASSPLSGYNEQFF

v_gene: TRBV11-2
j_gene: TRBJ2-7
len: 12
CDR3aa: CASSHGGGEQYF

v_gene: TRBV5-4
j_gene: NA
len: 14
CDR3aa: CASSFTGENYEQYF

v_gene: TRBV6-1
j_gene: TRBJ1-5
len: 17
CDR3aa: CASSDQQLANSNQPQHF

v_gene: TRBV5-1
j_gene: TRBJ2-1
len: 12
CDR3aa: CASSLGADEQFF

v_gene: TRBV5-4
j_gene: TRBJ1-2
len: 15
CDR3aa: CASSLGADIYYGYTF

v_gene: TRBV28
j_gene: TRBJ1-6
len: 13
CDR3aa: CASKGQGDSPLHF

v_gene: TRBV28
j_gene: TRBJ2-1
len: 10
CDR3aa: CARPSDEQFF

v_gene: TRBV28
j_gene: TRBJ1-5
len: 12
CDR3aa: CASRDRNQPQHF

v_gene: TRBV7-7
j_gene: TRBJ2-3
len: 13
CDR3aa: CASSLSGRDTQYF

v_gene: TRBV7-8
j_gene: TRBJ2-1
len: 18
CDR3aa: CASNPPSGRFSSYNEQFF

v_gene: TRBV15
j_gene: TRBJ2-5
len: 17
CDR3aa: CATSTTTGRTNEETQYF

v_gene: TRBV2
j_gene: TRBJ2-1
len: 18
CDR3aa: CASSQSVAGYRSYNEQFF

v_gene: TRBV5-1
j_gene: TRBJ2-1
len: 16
CDR3aa: CASGRKGTRGGGEQFF

v_gene: TRBV19
j_gene: TRBJ1-6
len: 15
CDR3aa: CASTVGQRGGSPLHF

v_gene: TRBV15
j_gene: TRBJ1-5
len: 15
CDR3aa: CATSRGRAGNQPQHF

v_gene: TRBV7-9
j_gene: TRBJ1-3
len: 16
CDR3aa: CASSLAASVSGNTIYF

v_gene: TRBV28
j_gene: TRBJ2-5
len: 13
CDR3aa: CASTVGLKETQYF

v_gene: TRBV27
j_gene: TRBJ1-1
len: 11
CDR3aa: CASSRQGKAFF

v_gene: TRBV11-2
j_gene: TRBJ2-7
len: 14
CDR3aa: CASSLGQGVYEQYF

v_gene: TRBV30
j_gene: TRBJ2-6
len: 14
CDR3aa: CAWSEGAGANVLTF

v_gene: TRBV29-1
j_gene: TRBJ2-3
len: 16
CDR3aa: CSVLGIAGGSTDTQYF

v_gene: TRBV6-1
j_gene: TRBJ2-1
len: 16
CDR3aa: CASSAVVGQIYNEQFF

v_gene: TRBV2
j_gene: TRBJ2-1
len: 15
CDR3aa: CASSPRTTTYNEQFF

v_gene: TRBV5-5
j_gene: TRBJ1-1
len: 12
CDR3aa: CASSPTNTEAFF

v_gene: TRBV28
j_gene: TRBJ1-1
len: 15
CDR3aa: CASSSGQLLLAEAFF

v_gene: TRBV18
j_gene: TRBJ1-5
len: 17
CDR3aa: CASSSSGGRRGNQPQHF

v_gene: TRBV28
j_gene: TRBJ2-5
len: 15
CDR3aa: CASSSTGIRQETQYF

v_gene: TRBV28
j_gene: TRBJ2-1
len: 15
CDR3aa: CASSFPGLAVNEQFF

v_gene: TRBV5-4
j_gene: TRBJ2-7
len: 14
CDR3aa: CASSVDSGGYEQYF

v_gene: TRBV29-1
j_gene: TRBJ2-7
len: 14
CDR3aa: CSVNKEGLKGEQYF

v_gene: TRBV7-9
j_gene: TRBJ2-1
len: 14
CDR3aa: CASSLGLGANEQFF

v_gene: TRBV27
j_gene: TRBJ2-1
len: 14
CDR3aa: CASSLAVGGNEQFF

v_gene: TRBV28
j_gene: TRBJ1-5
len: 15
CDR3aa: CASSFPIGGDQPQHF

v_gene: TRBV2
j_gene: TRBJ1-2
len: 13
CDR3aa: CASKLTAREDYTF

v_gene: TRBV19
j_gene: TRBJ1-1
len: 13
CDR3aa: CASSISGNTEAFF

v_gene: TRBV28
j_gene: TRBJ2-5
len: 14
CDR3aa: CASSLYRGSETQYF

v_gene: TRBV9
j_gene: TRBJ2-1
len: 17
CDR3aa: CASSLAGEGATYNEQFF

v_gene: TRBV5-1
j_gene: TRBJ1-4
len: 14
CDR3aa: CASSLQGGYEKLFF

v_gene: TRBV6-5
j_gene: TRBJ1-6
len: 14
CDR3aa: CASSARGGNSPLHF

v_gene: TRBV2
j_gene: TRBJ2-3
len: 16
CDR3aa: CASRGFEAGKVDTQYF

v_gene: TRBV28
j_gene: TRBJ2-7
len: 18
CDR3aa: CASSPLWVSLAGDREQYF

v_gene: TRBV27
j_gene: TRBJ1-1
len: 13
CDR3aa: CASGGGNTWGAFF

v_gene: TRBV9
j_gene: TRBJ1-6
len: 19
CDR3aa: CASSPRDRPYDRLGSPLHF

v_gene: TRBV28
j_gene: TRBJ2-5
len: 15
CDR3aa: CASSLGWGTKETQYF